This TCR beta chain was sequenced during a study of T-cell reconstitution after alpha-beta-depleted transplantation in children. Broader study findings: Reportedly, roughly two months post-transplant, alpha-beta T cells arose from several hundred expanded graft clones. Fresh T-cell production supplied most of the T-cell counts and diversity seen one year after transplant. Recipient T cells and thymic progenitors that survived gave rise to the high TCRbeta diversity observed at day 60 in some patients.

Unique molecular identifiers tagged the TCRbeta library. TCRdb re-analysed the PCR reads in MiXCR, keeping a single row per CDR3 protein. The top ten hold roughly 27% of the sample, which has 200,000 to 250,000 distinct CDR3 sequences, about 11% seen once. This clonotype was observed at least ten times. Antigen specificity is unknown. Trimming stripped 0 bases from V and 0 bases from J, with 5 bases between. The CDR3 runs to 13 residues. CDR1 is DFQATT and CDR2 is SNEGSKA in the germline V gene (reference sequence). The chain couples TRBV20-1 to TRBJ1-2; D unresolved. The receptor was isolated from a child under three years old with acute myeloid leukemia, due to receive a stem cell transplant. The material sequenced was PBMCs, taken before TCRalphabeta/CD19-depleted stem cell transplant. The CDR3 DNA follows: TGCAGTGCTAGAGACCGTACTAACTATGGCTACACCTTC. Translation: CSARDRTNYGYTF.